These T cell receptor beta chains were read from a single sample in a study of regulatory T cells in long-lasting Graves disease. TCRdb used MiXCR to reprocess the multiplex PCR reads, holding one entry per CDR3 protein. The repertoire holds 300,000 to 400,000 distinct CDR3 sequences, around 17% seen once, with roughly 27% in the top ten. The same data also went into a second study, on T cells in Graves' hyperthyroidism and ophthalmopathy.

The sequencing here drew on peripheral blood mononuclear cells (PBMCs), taken at new diagnosis, from a patient treated with antithyroid drugs. The receptor source for this set is a middle-aged man with Graves disease. Both conserved end residues are part of each CDR3. The order of the fields is V gene, J gene, D gene, clone size, CDR3 protein, CDR3 DNA. D genes are given only for firm matches. Clone sizes are given selectively: once, few, many, or a class where the clone is expanded.

>TRBV6-1|TRBJ2-7|TRBD2|few
CASSELAGGWHYEQYF
TGTGCCAGCAGTGAACTAGCGGGGGGGTGGCACTACGAGCAGTACTTC
>TRBV20-1|TRBJ1-4|NA|NA
CSARAPGVPSTNEKLFF
TGCAGTGCTAGAGCCCCGGGGGTTCCCTCAACTAATGAAAAACTGTTTTTT
>TRBV20-1|TRBJ2-3|NA|many
CSAPRASNPTDTQYF
TGCAGTGCGCCTCGGGCCTCGAACCCAACAGATACGCAGTATTTT
>TRBV7-9|TRBJ2-5|TRBD2|NA
CASSPGLAGEETQYF
TGTGCCAGCAGCCCGGGACTAGCGGGGGAAGAGACCCAGTACTTC
>TRBV3-1|TRBJ2-5|TRBD2|many
CASSPSGGETQYF
TGTGCCAGCAGCCCCAGCGGGGGGGAGACCCAGTACTTC
>TRBV9|TRBJ2-5|NA|NA
CASSGGPIGETQYF
TGTGCCAGCAGCGGGGGACCTATTGGGGAGACCCAGTACTTC
>TRBV20-1|TRBJ2-7|TRBD1|few
CSARGWTGGYEQYF
TGCAGTGCTAGGGGCTGGACAGGCGGATACGAGCAGTACTTC
>TRBV12-5|TRBJ1-4|NA|NA
CASGSRGARSEKLFF
TGTGCTAGTGGTTCCCGGGGGGCAAGATCTGAAAAACTGTTTTTT
>TRBV27|TRBJ1-2|TRBD1|many
CASNPQGAGYGYTF
TGTGCCAGCAACCCTCAGGGGGCGGGTTATGGCTACACCTTC
>TRBV5-1|TRBJ2-4|TRBD2|many
CASSSAGGGVDIQYF
TGCGCCAGCAGCTCTGCCGGGGGAGGGGTGGACATTCAGTACTTC
>TRBV5-1|TRBJ2-5|TRBD1|many
CASSHGTAYQETQYF
TGCGCCAGCAGCCACGGGACAGCGTACCAAGAGACCCAGTACTTC
>TRBV18|TRBJ2-7|TRBD2|many
CASSPGSGSYEQYF
TGTGCCAGCAGCCCTGGGAGCGGGAGCTACGAGCAGTACTTC
>TRBV27|TRBJ1-2|TRBD1|NA
CASSLRQGAVGYTF
TGTGCCAGCAGTCTCAGACAGGGCGCAGTTGGCTACACCTTC
>TRBV28|TRBJ2-5|NA|NA
CASSYGPSGETQYF
TGTGCCAGCAGTTACGGCCCCTCAGGGGAGACCCAGTACTTC
>TRBV28|TRBJ1-1|NA|many
CASSLVPHRAFF
TGTGCCAGCAGTTTAGTGCCCCATAGGGCTTTCTTT
>TRBV6-7|TRBJ2-7|NA|many
CASSPLGRVNEQYF
TGTGCCAGCAGCCCACTGGGCAGGGTGAACGAGCAGTACTTC
>TRBV5-1|TRBJ1-1|NA|many
CASSEGPTNTEAFF
TGCGCCAGCAGCGAGGGACCAACGAACACTGAAGCTTTCTTT
>TRBV6-1|TRBJ1-1|TRBD1|few
CASRVTGLGTEAFF
TGTGCCAGCAGAGTGACAGGGTTGGGGACTGAAGCTTTCTTT
>TRBV3-1|TRBJ2-2|NA|few
CASRYHGELFF
TGTGCCAGCAGGTACCACGGGGAGCTGTTTTTT
>TRBV5-1|TRBJ2-3|NA|many
CASSFLASTDTQYF
TGCGCCAGCAGCTTTCTAGCCAGCACAGATACGCAGTATTTT
>TRBV5-1|TRBJ2-5|TRBD1|many
CASSRGQGETQYF
TGTGCCAGCAGCCGTGGACAGGGGGAGACCCAGTACTTC
>TRBV4-2|TRBJ2-7|TRBD2|many
CASSQLTSGGPYEQYF
TGTGCCAGCAGCCAGCTCACTAGCGGGGGTCCCTACGAGCAGTACTTC
>TRBV19|TRBJ1-5|NA|many
CASSPPYNQPQHF
TGTGCCAGTAGCCCTCCGTACAATCAGCCCCAGCATTTT
>TRBV6-1|TRBJ2-3|NA|NA
CASRQPPDSHTDTQYF
TGTGCCAGCAGACAACCCCCGGACAGCCACACAGATACGCAGTATTTT
>TRBV7-9|TRBJ2-2|NA|few
CASSFSWDTGELFF
TGTGCCAGCAGCTTTTCCTGGGACACCGGGGAGCTGTTTTTT
>TRBV20-1|TRBJ1-5|NA|many
CSAQGDYQPQHF
TGCAGTGCTCAGGGAGATTATCAGCCCCAGCATTTT